The 8 T cell receptor beta chains below were found in one sample sequenced in a study of blood T cell repertoires in COVID-19. Profiled with immunoSEQ multiplex PCR; TCRdb holds only in-frame clones, not every one. This table has roughly 280,000 clones, around 90% appearing once. Sequencing used peripheral blood. The receptor set was obtained from a woman aged 55-69 years with COVID-19, enrolled during active disease.

This clone was seen only once. The V call is TRBV20-1, the J call TRBJ2-7; D remains ambiguous. CDR1 is DFQATT and CDR2 is SNEGSKA in the germline V gene (reference sequence). This CDR3 is 10 amino acids long. CDR3 region: CSPSSYEQYF. CDR3 sequence (DNA): TGCAGCCCGAGCTCCTACGAGCAGTACTTC.

This sequence joins TRBV7-9 and TRBJ2-1; TRBD2 agrees at 9 bases. The CDR3 is made up of 14 amino acids. CDR1 is SEHNR and CDR2 is FQNEAQ in the germline V gene (reference sequence). Losses at the gene ends were 3 bases for V and 9 bases for J; bases not matched to a gene: 6. CDR3 protein: CASSLAGGRGEQFF. Here the CDR3 DNA reads TGTGCCAGCAGCTTGGCGGGAGGGCGAGGTGAGCAGTTCTTC.

This sequence joins TRBV28 and TRBJ2-7; tentatively, D is TRBD1 (6 bases). Trimming left V 6 bases short and J 0 bases short, with 18 bases between. CDR3 size: 16 residues. Germline CDR1 is MDHEN and CDR2 is SYDVKM. CDR3 nucleotides: TGTGCCAGCAGACGCCAAGGACAGCGGAGCTCCTACGAGCAGTACTTC. It yields the protein CASRRQGQRSSYEQYF.

V is TRBV3-1 (or the pseudogene TRBV3-2) and J is TRBJ1-6, with 9 nucleotides matching TRBD1. The CDR3 extends over 16 amino acids. Trimming cost V 2 bases and J 10 bases; bases outside gene matches: 9. The germline CDR1 and CDR2 sequences are LGHDT and YNNKEL (reference sequence). This chain's CDR3 is CASSQQLTGGNSPLHF. The CDR3 DNA sequence: TGTGCCAGCAGCCAACAACTTACAGGGGGCAACTCACCCCTCCACTTT.

V is TRBV18 and J is TRBJ1-2; 11 bases match TRBD1. Germline V gene sequence: CDR1 KGHSH, CDR2 LQKENI. V shed 3 bases and J 4 bases; nucleotides not matched to a gene: 7. This CDR3 is built from 16 residues. The DNA for the CDR3 is TGTGCCAGCTCACCCCAGGACAGGGGGCATGGCTATGGCTACACCTTC. Amino acid sequence: CASSPQDRGHGYGYTF.

Points on this clone: The junction does not match germline at one end; this may be a read error. V and J are TRBV18 and TRBJ2-7; 7 nucleotides agree with TRBD2. This CDR3 region has 13 residues. The germline CDR1 and CDR2 sequences are KGHSH and LQKENI. CDR3 in amino acids: CASSQDSKGLPFF. The CDR3 DNA reads TGTGCCAGCTCTCAAGATTCGAAGGGACTACCTTTCTTC. Filled out from reference TRBV18 and TRBJ2-7, the complete variable domain reads NAGVMQNPRHLVRRRGQEARLRCSPMKGHSHVYWYRQLPEEGLKFMVYLQKENIIDESGMPKERFSAEFPKEGPSILRIQQVVRGDSAAYFCASSQDSKGLPFFGPGTRLTVT.

The rearrangement joins TRBV3-1 (or the pseudogene TRBV3-2) to TRBJ2-5; 10 nucleotides line up with TRBD1. CDR3 length: 16 amino acids. CDR1 is LGHDT and CDR2 is YNNKEL in the germline V gene (reference sequence). V lost 1 base, J lost 0 bases, and 2 bases stayed unmatched. CDR3: CASSQGTGGNQETQYF. CDR3 nucleotide sequence: TGTGCCAGCAGCCAAGGGACAGGGGGGAACCAAGAGACCCAGTACTTC.

This chain joins TRBV5-1 and TRBJ1-5; a weak D match, TRBD1 (6 bases). Germline V gene sequence: CDR1 SGHRS, CDR2 YFSETQ. The CDR3 has 15 residues. The V end was cut by 0 bases, the J end by 6 bases, with 13 bases between. CDR3 amino acids: CASSLGPGGAQPQHF. CDR3 bases: TGCGCCAGCAGCTTGGGCCCCGGGGGGGCTCAGCCCCAGCATTTT.